One and the same sample provided the 4 T cell receptor beta chains below, sequenced in a study of CD8 T cells in Susac syndrome. Random-hexamer reverse transcription was applied to about 0.5 to 1 ug RNA. TCRdb re-analysed the immunoSEQ multiplex PCR reads in MiXCR, keeping a single row per CDR3 protein. Of under 200,000 distinct CDR3 sequences in the sample, approximately 96% are singletons; the top ten hold around 0.15%. Material for sequencing was CD8+ T cells from PBMCs. All receptors derive from a human donor with multiple sclerosis.

The chain links TRBV12-3 or TRBV12-4 to TRBJ2-1; tentatively, D is TRBD2 (6 bases). Trimming cost V 1 base and J 2 bases, with 9 bases left between them. This CDR3 has 15 residues. Here the CDR3 reads CASSLGGNPYNEQFF. DNA of the CDR3: TGTGCCAGCAGTTTAGGCGGGAACCCCTACAATGAGCAGTTCTTC.

The V call is TRBV7-6, the J call TRBJ2-7; D ambiguous. This CDR3 contains 15 residues. Trimming removed 1 base from V and 6 bases from J, with 16 bases in between. Per the germline V gene, CDR1 is SGHVS and CDR2 is FNYEAQ. The CDR3 spells CASSLVPGPPPEQYF. In DNA, the CDR3 is TGTGCCAGCAGCTTAGTCCCCGGCCCTCCCCCCGAGCAGTACTTC.

Concerning this clonotype: A read error may account for a junction end that differs from germline. The rearrangement links TRBV4-1 to TRBJ2-1; either TRBD1 or TRBD2 may fit D (5 bases each). CDR1 and CDR2 from the germline V gene are MGHRA and YSYEKL. There are 15 residues in the CDR3. In DNA, the CDR3 is TGCGCCAGTTCAGTAGAGGGGTCGTCCTACGATGAGCAGTTCTTC. As protein: CASSVEGSSYDEQFF.

As DNA, the CDR3 is TGTGCCAGCAGTGTGGTACAGGGGGCTGGGAATGAGCAGTTCTTC. Amino acids: CASSVVQGAGNEQFF. The gene calls are TRBV6-1 and TRBJ2-1; 9 positions agree with TRBD1. The CDR3 sequence is 15 residues long. The V segment lost 4 bases and the J segment 7 bases; nucleotides outside the gene matches: 8. CDR1 is MNHNS, CDR2 SASEGT, per germline.